This TCR beta chain is drawn from a study of T cells in tuberculosis. Notes on the study in general: The stringent gate may have excluded weak CD1B-GMM tetramer binders.

Chain pairing is unknown; alpha and beta were sequenced separately. The repertoire was sequenced with immunoSEQ multiplex PCR; TCRdb's copy has only in-frame clones and lacks some. The sample includes roughly 60,000 clones, 65% to 90% of them seen just once. V lost 1 base and J lost 2, with 6 bases in between. Germline CDR1 and CDR2: SGHTA and FQGNSA. The CDR3 runs to 14 residues. Cells were sorted from thawed PBMC rested overnight and stained with GMM-loaded CD1B tetramer, viability dye and anti-CD3. C32 glucose monomycolate from Rhodococcus equi was loaded onto the CD1B tetramers. PBMC for tetramer sorting were first depleted of CD14-expressing monocytes. About 100,000 tetramer-negative cells were sorted from each donor.

Sequencing input: CD1b-GMM tetramer-negative cells sorted from PBMCs. This clonotype was obtained from an adult woman with latent tuberculosis. This chain links TRBV7-2 with TRBJ1-3; D call uncertain. This CDR3 reads CASSLVVPGNTIYF. In DNA, the CDR3 is TGTGCCAGCAGCTTAGTAGTCCCTGGAAACACCATATATTTT.